This entry describes one TCR beta chain. Germline V gene lookup returns CDR1 LGHNT and CDR2 FRNRAP. J lost 2 bases, V lost 6 bases, and 4 bases had no gene match. The length of the CDR3 is 14 residues. The donors, nominally healthy at sampling, likely had unrecorded immune exposures. This specimen belongs to a study of cytomegalovirus exposure and HLA in healthy donors. The PCR made use of 60 Vbeta and 13 Jbeta primers. Some clones are missing from TCRdb's copy, which holds only in-frame ones; the method was immunoSEQ multiplex PCR. The sample holds roughly 180,000 clones, about 81% seen once. This receptor was identified in a man aged 35 to 55 in good health and CMV-seronegative. Sequencing was done on a sample of PBMCs. This chain uses TRBV12-5 with TRBJ2-3; TRBD1 matches at 8 bases. The CDR3 region is CASGGTGPTDTQYF. The CDR3 coding sequence is TGTGCTAGTGGGGGGACAGGACCCACAGATACGCAGTATTTT. Looking up the rest from reference TRBV12-5 and TRBJ2-3 gives the full variable domain: DARVTQTPRHKVTEMGQEVTMRCQPILGHNTVFWYRQTMMQGLELLAYFRNRAPLDDSGMPKDRFSAEMPDATLATLKIQPSEPRDSAVYFCASGGTGPTDTQYFGPGTRLTVL.